Below, one TCR beta chain is given with its context. This entry belongs to a study of blood T cells in healthy people across ages. Every sample gave at least 5 micrograms of total RNA when it was extracted. Trimming took 5 bases from V and 1 from J, leaving 12 bases between them. The CDR3 contains 16 residues. Germline CDR1 is SGHTA and CDR2 is FQGTGA. A sample-barcoded 5' primer and a J-beta primer mix were used in a second PCR of roughly 6 to 11 cycles. A single record per CDR3 protein comes from TCRdb applying MiXCR to the 5' RACE reads. The data contain more than 800,000 distinct CDR3 sequences, 40% to 50% of them seen just once; the ten biggest clones take up approximately 17%.

This receptor was identified in a woman aged 55 to 70 in good health. The source material was blood. This chain connects TRBV7-3 to TRBJ2-6; D is perhaps TRBD1 (5 bases). Here the CDR3 reads CASSPTRASGANVLTF. CDR3 in DNA: TGTGCCAGCAGCCCCACCAGGGCATCTGGGGCCAACGTCCTGACTTTC.